A single sample gave rise to the 13 T cell receptor beta chains below, sequenced in a study of blood T cell repertoires in COVID-19 (dated by TCRdb to the early 2020s). Library method: the immunoSEQ multiplex PCR assay. Sourced from immuneACCESS, this table was stored by TCRdb with only in-frame sequences that have V and J called. A share of the clones is absent; for the studies checked, an unresolved V gene accounts for under half, and the remainder has no known explanation. The sample has fewer than 150,000 clones on record, around nine tenths of them singletons. Together, the top ten hold approximately 4% of the sample. The sequenced sample consisted of peripheral blood. These receptors all come from a woman between 40 and 50 years old with acute or convalescent COVID-19.

This chain connects TRBV6-5 to TRBJ1-1; D is possibly TRBD1 (5 bases). V was pared by 3 bases and J by 7 bases, with 12 bases between. The V gene's germline CDR1 is MNHEY and CDR2 SVGAGI. The CDR3 spans 13 residues. CDR3 amino acids: CASSYAGASEAFF. The CDR3 nucleotides are TGTGCCAGCAGTTATGCTGGGGCTAGTGAAGCTTTCTTT.

This chain connects TRBV6-5 to TRBJ2-7; D call uncertain. V was shortened by 2 bases and J by 3 bases, with 14 bases between the two germline ends. Germline V gives CDR1 MNHEY, CDR2 SVGAGI. The CDR3 is made up of 15 amino acids. The CDR3 bases are TGTGCCAGCAGTTACCCTGCGGCCACGGGCTACGAGCAGTACTTC. It codes for CASSYPAATGYEQYF.

The chain joins TRBV24-1 to TRBJ2-1; 10 positions match TRBD1. Germline assignment: CDR1 KGHDR and CDR2 SFDVKD. The CDR3 is 16 residues long. The junction had 3 bases not matched to a gene; V was cut back by 2 bases and J by 3 bases. CDR3 residues: CATSDSTGGFYNEQFF. The CDR3 bases are TGTGCCACCAGTGATTCGACAGGGGGCTTCTACAATGAGCAGTTCTTC.

This chain uses TRBV5-1 with TRBJ1-1; D is uncertain. This CDR3 spans 13 amino acids. Trimming cost V 0 bases and J 5 bases, with 8 bases left between them. The germline V gene has CDR1 SGHRS and CDR2 YFSETQ. The CDR3 here is CASSLEEATEAFF. CDR3 DNA sequence: TGCGCCAGCAGCTTGGAGGAAGCGACTGAAGCTTTCTTT.

The J gene is TRBJ2-1, the V gene TRBV7-8; D perhaps matches TRBD2 (5 bases). V lost 5 bases to trimming and J lost 3 bases, with 14 bases between them. Germline CDR1 SGHVS, CDR2 FQNEAQ. CDR3 length: 15 amino acids. CDR3 DNA: TGTGCCAGCAGCGTGAGGGATATCGGCTACAATGAGCAGTTCTTC. This sequence encodes CASSVRDIGYNEQFF.

V usage is TRBV27 and J usage is TRBJ2-7; D perhaps matches TRBD2 (5 bases). V lost 2 bases and J 4 bases, leaving 12 bases between the germline ends. CDR1 MNHEY and CDR2 SMNVEV come from the germline V gene (reference sequence). The CDR3 consists of 14 residues. The CDR3 DNA sequence: TGTGCCAGCAGTTTAGTCGGTCGGGGATACGAGCAGTACTTC. Translated: CASSLVGRGYEQYF.

The rearrangement uses TRBV4-2 and TRBJ2-2; 12 bases agree with TRBD2. The V segment lost 0 bases and the J segment 9 bases; nucleotides outside the gene matches: 14. The CDR3 is 19 amino acids. Germline V CDR1 and CDR2: LGHNA, YNFKEQ. The CDR3 reads CASSQDPSGRAVKSRELFF. CDR3 bases: TGTGCCAGCAGCCAAGATCCTAGCGGGAGGGCCGTGAAGTCGAGGGAGCTGTTTTTT.

The chain employs TRBV9 and TRBJ2-1, with TRBD1 identical over 8 bases. Germline lookup yields CDR1 SGDLS and CDR2 YYNGEE. There are 15 residues in the CDR3. V lost 0 bases to trimming and J lost 5 bases; unmatched junction nucleotides: 4. The CDR3 DNA is TGTGCCAGCAGCGTAGTTCAGGGGGCCAACAATGAGCAGTTCTTC. Residues: CASSVVQGANNEQFF.

The gene calls are TRBV18 and TRBJ2-1, with 11 bases matching TRBD2. V gave up 4 bases and J gave up 9 bases; unmatched junction bases: 11. This CDR3 has 16 residues. Germline CDR1 KGHSH, CDR2 LQKENI. DNA of the CDR3: TGTGCCAGCTCACTCTCTACTAGCGGGGGAAGCGGTGAGCAGTTCTTC. This translates into CASSLSTSGGSGEQFF.

This rearrangement joins TRBV7-2 to TRBJ2-7; tentative D call: TRBD2 (7 bases). The germline V gene has CDR1 SGHTA and CDR2 FQGNSA. The CDR3 has 17 residues. The V and J ends lost 0 bases and 0 bases respectively, with 15 bases between them. The CDR3 is CASSLAGGGSGSYEQYF. The CDR3 DNA follows: TGTGCCAGCAGCTTAGCAGGCGGGGGCTCTGGCTCCTACGAGCAGTACTTC.

The genes are TRBV28 and TRBJ2-5, with 9 bases aligning to TRBD1. Germline V lookup: CDR1 MDHEN, CDR2 SYDVKM. This CDR3 comprises 14 residues. V was pared by 7 bases and J by 5 bases, with 8 bases of the junction left unmatched. The CDR3 coding sequence is TGTGCCAGCAATATACAGGGGGCGGGTGAGACCCAGTACTTC. Translation gives CASNIQGAGETQYF.

The chain has TRBV9 and TRBJ2-3; possibly TRBD2 for D (5 bases). This CDR3 region has 14 residues. In germline, CDR1 is SGDLS, CDR2 YYNGEE. V lost 4 bases and J 2 bases, leaving 11 bases between the germline ends. CDR3 residues: CASSPTSFTDTQYF. The CDR3 DNA sequence: TGTGCCAGCAGCCCAACTAGTTTCACAGATACGCAGTATTTT. The variable domain in full, with the rest retrieved from reference TRBV9 and TRBJ2-3, is DSGVTQTPKHLITATGQRVTLRCSPRSGDLSVYWYQQSLDQGLQFLIQYYNGEERAKGNILERFSAQQFPDLHSELNLSSLELGDSALYFCASSPTSFTDTQYFGPGTRLTVL.

The chain links TRBV6-5 to TRBJ1-5; 7 nucleotides match TRBD1. Germline V gives CDR1 MNHEY, CDR2 SVGAGI. The CDR3 runs to 14 residues. The ends lost 6 bases at V and 6 bases at J; junction bases unmatched: 8. In DNA form, the CDR3 reads TGTGCCAGCAGCACAGGGGTACGAGGTCAGCCCCAGCATTTT. This gives the protein CASSTGVRGQPQHF.